The TCR beta chain under discussion was sequenced for a study of blood T cell repertoires in COVID-19. Data came from immunoSEQ multiplex PCR; TCRdb stores just in-frame clones and leaves some out. The table records fewer than 200,000 clones, roughly 87% of them present only once. The CDR3 is 16 amino acids. Trimming removed 1 base from V and 0 bases from J, with 12 bases in between. Per the germline V gene, CDR1 is SGHRS and CDR2 is YFSETQ. The source of this sequence is a man between 18 and 35 years old who had recovered from COVID-19. The sequenced sample consisted of peripheral blood. The V and J genes are TRBV5-1 and TRBJ2-3; D may be TRBD1 (7 bases). The CDR3 DNA follows: TGCGCCAGCAGCTTGAGCCAGGGGGGTAGCACAGATACGCAGTATTTT. It specifies CASSLSQGGSTDTQYF.